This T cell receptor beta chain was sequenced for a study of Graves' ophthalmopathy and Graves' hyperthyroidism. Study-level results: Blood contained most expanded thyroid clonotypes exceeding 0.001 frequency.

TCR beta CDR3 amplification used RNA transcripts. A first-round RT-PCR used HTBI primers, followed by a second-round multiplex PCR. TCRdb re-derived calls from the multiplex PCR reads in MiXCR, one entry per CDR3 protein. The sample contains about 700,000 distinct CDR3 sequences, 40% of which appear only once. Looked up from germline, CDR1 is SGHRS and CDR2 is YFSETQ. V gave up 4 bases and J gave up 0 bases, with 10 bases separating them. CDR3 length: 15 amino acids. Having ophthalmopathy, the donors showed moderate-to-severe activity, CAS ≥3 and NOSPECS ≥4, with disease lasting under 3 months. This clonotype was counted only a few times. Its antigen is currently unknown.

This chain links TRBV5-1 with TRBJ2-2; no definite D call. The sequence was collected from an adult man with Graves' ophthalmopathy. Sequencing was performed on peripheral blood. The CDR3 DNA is TGCGCCAGCAGCCCTGTCTCCTCGAACACCGGGGAGCTGTTTTTT. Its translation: CASSPVSSNTGELFF. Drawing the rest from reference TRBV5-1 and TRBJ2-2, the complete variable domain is KAGVTQTPRYLIKTRGQQVTLSCSPISGHRSVSWYQQTPGQGLQFLFEYFSETQRNKGNFPGRFSGRQFSNSRSEMNVSTLELGDSALYLCASSPVSSNTGELFFGEGSRLTVL.